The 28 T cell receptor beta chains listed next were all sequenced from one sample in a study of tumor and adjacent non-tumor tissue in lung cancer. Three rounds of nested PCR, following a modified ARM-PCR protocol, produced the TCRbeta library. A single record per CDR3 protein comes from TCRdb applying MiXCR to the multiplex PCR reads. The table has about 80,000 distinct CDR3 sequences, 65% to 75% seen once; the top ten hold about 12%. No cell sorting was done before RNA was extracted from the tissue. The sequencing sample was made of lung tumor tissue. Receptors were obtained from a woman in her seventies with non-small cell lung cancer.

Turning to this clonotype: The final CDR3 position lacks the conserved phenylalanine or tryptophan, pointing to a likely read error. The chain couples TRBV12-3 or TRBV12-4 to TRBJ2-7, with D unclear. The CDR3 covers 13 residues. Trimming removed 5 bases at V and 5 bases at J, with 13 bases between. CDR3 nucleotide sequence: TGTGCCAGCAGTCCGAGCCCCGCCAACGAGCAGTACCTC. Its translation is CASSPSPANEQYL.

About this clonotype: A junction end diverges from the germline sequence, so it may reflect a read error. The DNA for the CDR3 is TGTGTCAGCAATGAAGACCGCACAGATACGCAGTATTTT. This sequence encodes CVSNEDRTDTQYF. This chain uses TRBV6-1 with TRBJ2-3; D is unclear. Germline lookup yields CDR1 MNHNS and CDR2 SASEGT. This CDR3 spans 13 amino acids.

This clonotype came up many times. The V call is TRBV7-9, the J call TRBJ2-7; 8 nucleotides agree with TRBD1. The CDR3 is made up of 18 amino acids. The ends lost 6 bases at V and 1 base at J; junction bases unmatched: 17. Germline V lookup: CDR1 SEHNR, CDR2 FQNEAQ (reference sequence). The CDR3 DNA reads TGTGCCAGCAGAAATGTGGCGGGACAGGAAGCCATTTCCTACGAGCAGTACTTC. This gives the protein CASRNVAGQEAISYEQYF.

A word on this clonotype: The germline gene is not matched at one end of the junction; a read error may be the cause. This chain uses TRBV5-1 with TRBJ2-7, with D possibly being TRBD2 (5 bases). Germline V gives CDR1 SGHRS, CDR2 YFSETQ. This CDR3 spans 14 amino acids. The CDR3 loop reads CTSSLELDYYEQYF. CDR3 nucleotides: TGCACCAGCAGCTTGGAGTTAGACTACTACGAGCAATACTTC.

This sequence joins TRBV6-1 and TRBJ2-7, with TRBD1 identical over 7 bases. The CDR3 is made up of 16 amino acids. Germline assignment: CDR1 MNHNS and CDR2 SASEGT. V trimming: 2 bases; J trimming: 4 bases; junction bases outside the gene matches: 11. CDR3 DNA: TGTGCCAGCAGTGAAAGTTTGGGGCAGGGGGTATACGAGCAGTACTTC. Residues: CASSESLGQGVYEQYF.

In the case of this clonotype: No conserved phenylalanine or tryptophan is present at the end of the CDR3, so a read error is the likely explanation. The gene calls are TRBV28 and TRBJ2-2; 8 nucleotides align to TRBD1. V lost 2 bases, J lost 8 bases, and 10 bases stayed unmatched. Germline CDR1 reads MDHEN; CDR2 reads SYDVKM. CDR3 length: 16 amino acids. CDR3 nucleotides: TGTGCCAGCAGTTTAATCGCCAGGGGGCTTTCGGGGGAGCTGTTTTCT. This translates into CASSLIARGLSGELFS.

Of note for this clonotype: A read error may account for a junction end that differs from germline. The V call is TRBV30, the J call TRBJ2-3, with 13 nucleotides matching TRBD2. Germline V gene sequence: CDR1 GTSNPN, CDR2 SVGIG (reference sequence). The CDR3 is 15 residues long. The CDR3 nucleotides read TGTGCCTGGACGTGGACTAGCGGGAGTCTAGATACGCACTATTTT. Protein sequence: CAWTWTSGSLDTHYF.

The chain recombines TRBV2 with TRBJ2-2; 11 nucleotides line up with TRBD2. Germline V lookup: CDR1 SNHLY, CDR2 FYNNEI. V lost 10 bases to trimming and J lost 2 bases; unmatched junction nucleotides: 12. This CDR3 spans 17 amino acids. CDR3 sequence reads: CATKWGGLAENTGELFF. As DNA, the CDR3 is TGTGCCACCAAATGGGGGGGACTAGCGGAAAACACCGGGGAGCTGTTTTTT.

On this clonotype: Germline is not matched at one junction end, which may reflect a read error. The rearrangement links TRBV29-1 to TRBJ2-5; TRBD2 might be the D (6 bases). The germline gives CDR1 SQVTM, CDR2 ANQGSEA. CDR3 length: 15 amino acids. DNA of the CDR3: TGCGGCGTCGAAGGACGGGGGAGTGTCTCGGGGACCCAGTACTTC. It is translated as CGVEGRGSVSGTQYF. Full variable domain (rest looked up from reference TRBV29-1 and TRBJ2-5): SAVISQKPSRDICQRGTSLTIQCQVDSQVTMMFWYRQQPGQSLTLIATANQGSEATYESGFVIDKFPISRPNLTFSTLTVSNMSPEDSSIYLCGVEGRGSVSGTQYFGPGTRLLVL.

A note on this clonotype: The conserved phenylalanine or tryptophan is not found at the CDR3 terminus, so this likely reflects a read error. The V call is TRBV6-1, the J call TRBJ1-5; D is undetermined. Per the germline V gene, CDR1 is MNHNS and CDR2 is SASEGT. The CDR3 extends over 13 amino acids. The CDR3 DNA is TGTGCTAGCAGTGGAGGAGGGCGTCAGCCCCAGCATTAT. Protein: CASSGGGRQPQHY.

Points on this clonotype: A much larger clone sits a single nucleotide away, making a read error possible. The CDR3 coding sequence is TGTGCCAGCAGTTTAACAGGGGGCGTGAACATTGAAGCTTTCTTT. This sequence encodes CASSLTGGVNIEAFF. The rearrangement uses TRBV28 and TRBJ1-1; 9 bases align to TRBD1. Germline CDR1 reads MDHEN; CDR2 reads SYDVKM. There are 15 residues in the CDR3. Looking up the rest from reference TRBV28 and TRBJ1-1 gives the full variable domain: DVKVTQSSRYLVKRTGEKVFLECVQDMDHENMFWYRQDPGLGLRLIYFSYDVKMKEKGDIPEGYSVSREKKERFSLILESASTNQTSMYLCASSLTGGVNIEAFFGQGTRLTVV.

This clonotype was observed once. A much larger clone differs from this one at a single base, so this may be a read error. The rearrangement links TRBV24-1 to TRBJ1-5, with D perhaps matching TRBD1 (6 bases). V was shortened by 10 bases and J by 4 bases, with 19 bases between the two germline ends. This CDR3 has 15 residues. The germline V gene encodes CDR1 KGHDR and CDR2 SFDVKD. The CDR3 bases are TGTGCCACGGCTGAAGGGGACAAGTTGAATCAGCCCCAGCATTTT. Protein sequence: CATAEGDKLNQPQHF.

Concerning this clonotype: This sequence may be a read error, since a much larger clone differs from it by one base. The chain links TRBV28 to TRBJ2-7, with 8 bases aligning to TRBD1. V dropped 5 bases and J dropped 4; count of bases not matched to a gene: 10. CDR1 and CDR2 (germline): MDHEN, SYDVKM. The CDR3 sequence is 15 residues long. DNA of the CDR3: TGTGCCAGCAGTGTTGGGACAGGTTCGTTTTACGAGCAGTACTTC. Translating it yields CASSVGTGSFYEQYF.

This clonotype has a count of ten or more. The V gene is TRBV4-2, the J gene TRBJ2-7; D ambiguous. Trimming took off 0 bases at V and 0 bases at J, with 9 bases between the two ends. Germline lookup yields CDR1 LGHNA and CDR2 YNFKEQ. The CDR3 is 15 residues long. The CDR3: CASSQDKTPSYEQYF. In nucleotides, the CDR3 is TGTGCCAGCAGCCAAGATAAAACTCCCTCCTACGAGCAGTACTTC.

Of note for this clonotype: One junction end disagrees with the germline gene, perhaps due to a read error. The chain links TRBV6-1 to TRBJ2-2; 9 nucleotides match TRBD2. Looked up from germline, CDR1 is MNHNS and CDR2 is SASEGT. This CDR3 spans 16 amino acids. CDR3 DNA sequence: TGTGTCAGCAGTGAAATGGCGGGAGGGGTATCCAGGGAGCTGTTTTTT. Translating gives CVSSEMAGGVSRELFF.

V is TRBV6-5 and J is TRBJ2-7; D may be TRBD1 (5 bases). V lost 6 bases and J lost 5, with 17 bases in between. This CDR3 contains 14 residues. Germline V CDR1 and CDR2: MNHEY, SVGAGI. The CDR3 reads CASSPTEDRNEQYF. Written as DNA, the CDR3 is TGTGCCAGCAGCCCGACAGAGGATAGGAACGAGCAGTACTTC.

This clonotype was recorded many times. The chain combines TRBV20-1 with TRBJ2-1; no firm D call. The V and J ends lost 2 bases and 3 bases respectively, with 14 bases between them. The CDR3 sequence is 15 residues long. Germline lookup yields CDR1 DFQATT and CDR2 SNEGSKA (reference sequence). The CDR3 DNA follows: TGCAGTGCTAGAAACCCCGCCCCACTCTACAATGAGCAGTTCTTC. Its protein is CSARNPAPLYNEQFF.

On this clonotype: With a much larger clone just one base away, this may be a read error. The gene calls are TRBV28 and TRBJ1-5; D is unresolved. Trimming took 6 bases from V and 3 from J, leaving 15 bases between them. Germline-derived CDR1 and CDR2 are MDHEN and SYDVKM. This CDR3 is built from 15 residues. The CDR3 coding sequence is TGTGCCAGCAGGACTCAGTGGGATCTCAATCAGCCCCAGCATTTT. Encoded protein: CASRTQWDLNQPQHF.

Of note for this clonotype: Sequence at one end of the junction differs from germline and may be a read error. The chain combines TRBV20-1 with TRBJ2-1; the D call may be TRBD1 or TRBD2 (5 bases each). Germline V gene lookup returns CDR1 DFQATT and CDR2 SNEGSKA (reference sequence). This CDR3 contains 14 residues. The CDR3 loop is CCARGPPFSNEQFF. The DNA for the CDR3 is TGCTGTGCTAGGGGACCTCCTTTTTCCAATGAGCAGTTCTTC.

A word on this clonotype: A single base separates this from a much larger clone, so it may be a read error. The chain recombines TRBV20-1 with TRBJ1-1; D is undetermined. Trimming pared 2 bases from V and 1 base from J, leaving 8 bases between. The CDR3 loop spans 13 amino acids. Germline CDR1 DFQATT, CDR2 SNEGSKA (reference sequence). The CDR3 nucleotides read TGCAGTGCTAGAAAGCCGGAGAACACTGAAGCTTTCTTT. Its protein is CSARKPENTEAFF.

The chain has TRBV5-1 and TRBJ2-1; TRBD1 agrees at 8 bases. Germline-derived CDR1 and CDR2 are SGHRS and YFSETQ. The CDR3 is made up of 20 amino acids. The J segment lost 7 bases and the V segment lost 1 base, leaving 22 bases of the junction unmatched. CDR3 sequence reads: CASSLLIDIGAGQGENEQFF. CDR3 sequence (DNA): TGCGCCAGCAGCTTGCTTATCGATATAGGAGCCGGACAGGGTGAAAATGAGCAGTTCTTC.

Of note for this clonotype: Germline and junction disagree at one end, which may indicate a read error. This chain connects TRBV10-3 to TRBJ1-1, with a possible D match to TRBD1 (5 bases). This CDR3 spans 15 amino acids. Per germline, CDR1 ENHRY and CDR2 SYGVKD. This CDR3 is CDICESRDLGTEAFF. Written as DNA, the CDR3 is TGTGACATCTGTGAGTCGAGGGACCTTGGGACTGAAGCTTTCTTT.

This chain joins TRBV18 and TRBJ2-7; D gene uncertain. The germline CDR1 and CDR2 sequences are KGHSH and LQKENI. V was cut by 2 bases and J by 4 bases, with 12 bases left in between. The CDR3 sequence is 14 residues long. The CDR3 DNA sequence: TGTGCCAGCTCACCATTACAAGGCTATTACGAGCAGTACTTC. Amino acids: CASSPLQGYYEQYF.

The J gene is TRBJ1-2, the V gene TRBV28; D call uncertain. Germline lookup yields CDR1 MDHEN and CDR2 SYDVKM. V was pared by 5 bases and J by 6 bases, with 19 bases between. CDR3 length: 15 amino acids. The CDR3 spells CASSDHGLFTNGYTF. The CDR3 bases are TGTGCCAGCAGTGACCATGGTTTGTTTACAAATGGCTACACCTTC.

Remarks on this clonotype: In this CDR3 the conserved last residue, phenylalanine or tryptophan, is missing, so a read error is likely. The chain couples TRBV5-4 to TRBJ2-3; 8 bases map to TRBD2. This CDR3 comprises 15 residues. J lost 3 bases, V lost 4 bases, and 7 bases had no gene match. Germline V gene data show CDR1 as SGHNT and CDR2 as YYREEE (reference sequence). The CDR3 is CASSRGGLVTDTQYL. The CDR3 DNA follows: TGTGCCAGCAGCCGGGGGGGACTAGTGACAGATACGCAGTATCTT.

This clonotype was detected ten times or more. The CDR3 here is CASSTGSSTNQPQHF. The CDR3 DNA reads as TGCGCCAGCAGCACGGGGTCCAGCACCAATCAGCCCCAGCATTTT. V gene TRBV5-1 combines with J gene TRBJ1-5; the D is unclear. Germline CDR1 reads SGHRS; CDR2 reads YFSETQ. With 4 bases removed from V and 3 bases from J, the gap between germline ends came to 14 bases. The CDR3 contains 15 residues. Filled out from reference TRBV5-1 and TRBJ1-5, the complete variable domain reads KAGVTQTPRYLIKTRGQQVTLSCSPISGHRSVSWYQQTPGQGLQFLFEYFSETQRNKGNFPGRFSGRQFSNSRSEMNVSTLELGDSALYLCASSTGSSTNQPQHFGDGTRLSIL.

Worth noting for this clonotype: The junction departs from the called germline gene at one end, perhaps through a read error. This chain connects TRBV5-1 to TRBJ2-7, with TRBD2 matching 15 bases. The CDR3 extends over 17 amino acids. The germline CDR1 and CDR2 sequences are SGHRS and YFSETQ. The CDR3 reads CASRRGLAGGDSYDQYF. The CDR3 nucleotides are TGCGCCAGTAGACGGGGACTAGCGGGAGGAGACTCCTACGACCAGTACTTC.

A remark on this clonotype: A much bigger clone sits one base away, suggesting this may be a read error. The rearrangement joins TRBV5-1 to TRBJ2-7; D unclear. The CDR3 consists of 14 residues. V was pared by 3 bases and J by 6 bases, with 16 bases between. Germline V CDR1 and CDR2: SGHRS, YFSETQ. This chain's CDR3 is CASSSLPRSSEQYF. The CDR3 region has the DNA TGCGCCAGCAGCTCCCTCCCTCGTTCTAGCGAGCAGTACTTC.